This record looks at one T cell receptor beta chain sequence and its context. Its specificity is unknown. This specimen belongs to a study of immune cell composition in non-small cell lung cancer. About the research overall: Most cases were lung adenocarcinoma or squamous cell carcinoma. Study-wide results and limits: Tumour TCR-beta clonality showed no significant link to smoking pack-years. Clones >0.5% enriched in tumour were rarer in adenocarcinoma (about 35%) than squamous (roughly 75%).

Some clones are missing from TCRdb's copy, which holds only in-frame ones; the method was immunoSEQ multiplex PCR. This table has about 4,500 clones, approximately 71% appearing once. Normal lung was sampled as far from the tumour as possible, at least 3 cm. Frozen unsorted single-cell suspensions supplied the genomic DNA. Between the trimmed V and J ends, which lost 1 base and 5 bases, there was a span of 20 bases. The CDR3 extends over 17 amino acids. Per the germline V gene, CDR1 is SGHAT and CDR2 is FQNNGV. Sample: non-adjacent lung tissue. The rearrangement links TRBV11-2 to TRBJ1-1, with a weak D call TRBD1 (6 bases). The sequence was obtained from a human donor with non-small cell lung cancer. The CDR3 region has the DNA TGTGCCAGCAGCTTAGTGGGGTCAGCAGGGGCGAGGACTGAAGCTTTCTTT. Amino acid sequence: CASSLVGSAGARTEAFF.